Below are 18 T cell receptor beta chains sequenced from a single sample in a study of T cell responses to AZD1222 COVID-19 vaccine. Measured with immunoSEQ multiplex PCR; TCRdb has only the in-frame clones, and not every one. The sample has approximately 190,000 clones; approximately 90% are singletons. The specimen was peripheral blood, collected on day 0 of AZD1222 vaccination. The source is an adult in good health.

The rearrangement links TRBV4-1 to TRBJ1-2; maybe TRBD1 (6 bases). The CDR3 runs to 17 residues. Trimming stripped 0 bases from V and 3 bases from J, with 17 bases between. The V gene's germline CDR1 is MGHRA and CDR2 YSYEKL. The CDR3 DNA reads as TGCGCCAGCAGCCAAGATTCCAGTCACAGGGCCTACTATGGCTACACCTTC. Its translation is CASSQDSSHRAYYGYTF.

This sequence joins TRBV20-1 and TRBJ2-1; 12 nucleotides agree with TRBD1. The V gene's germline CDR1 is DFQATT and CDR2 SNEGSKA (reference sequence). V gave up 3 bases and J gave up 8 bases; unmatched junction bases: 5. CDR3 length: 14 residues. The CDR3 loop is CSASSGQGAHEQFF. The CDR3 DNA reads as TGCAGTGCTAGTTCGGGACAGGGGGCCCATGAGCAGTTCTTC.

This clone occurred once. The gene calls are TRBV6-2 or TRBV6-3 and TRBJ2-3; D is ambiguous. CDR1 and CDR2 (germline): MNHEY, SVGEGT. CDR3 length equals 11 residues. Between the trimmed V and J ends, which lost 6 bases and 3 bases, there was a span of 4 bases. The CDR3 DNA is TGTGCCAGCAGCAGTACAGATACGCAGTATTTT. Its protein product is CASSSTDTQYF.

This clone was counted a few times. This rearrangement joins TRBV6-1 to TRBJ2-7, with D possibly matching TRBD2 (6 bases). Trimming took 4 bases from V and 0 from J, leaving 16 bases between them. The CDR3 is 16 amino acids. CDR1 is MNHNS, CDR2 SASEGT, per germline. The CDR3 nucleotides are TGTGCCAGCAGTGCACACACGGGACTGAGCTCCTACGAGCAGTACTTC. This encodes CASSAHTGLSSYEQYF.

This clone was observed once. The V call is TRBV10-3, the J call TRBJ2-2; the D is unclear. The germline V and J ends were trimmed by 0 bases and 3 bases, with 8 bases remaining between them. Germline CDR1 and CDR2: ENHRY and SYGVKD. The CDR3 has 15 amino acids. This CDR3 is CAISESNPYTGELFF. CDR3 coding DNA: TGTGCCATCAGTGAGTCGAACCCTTACACCGGGGAGCTGTTTTTT.

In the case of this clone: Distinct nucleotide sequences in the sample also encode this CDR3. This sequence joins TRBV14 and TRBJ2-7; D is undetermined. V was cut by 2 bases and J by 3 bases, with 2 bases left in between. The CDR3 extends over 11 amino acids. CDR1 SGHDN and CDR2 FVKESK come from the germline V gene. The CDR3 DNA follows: TGTGCCAGCAGCCAACTCTACGAGCAGTACTTC. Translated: CASSQLYEQYF.

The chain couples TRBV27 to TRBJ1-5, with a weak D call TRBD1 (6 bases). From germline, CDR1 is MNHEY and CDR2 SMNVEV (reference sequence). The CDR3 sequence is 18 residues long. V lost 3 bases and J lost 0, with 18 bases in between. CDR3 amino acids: CASSFIRDMLYSNQPQHF. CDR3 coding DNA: TGTGCCAGCAGTTTTATCCGGGACATGCTGTATAGCAATCAGCCCCAGCATTTT.

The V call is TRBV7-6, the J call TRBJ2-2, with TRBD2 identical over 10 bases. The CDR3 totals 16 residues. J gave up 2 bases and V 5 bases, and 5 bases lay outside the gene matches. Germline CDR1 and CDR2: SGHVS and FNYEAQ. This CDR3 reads CASSRRTSGNTGELFF. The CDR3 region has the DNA TGTGCCAGCAGCCGAAGGACTAGCGGAAACACCGGGGAGCTGTTTTTT.

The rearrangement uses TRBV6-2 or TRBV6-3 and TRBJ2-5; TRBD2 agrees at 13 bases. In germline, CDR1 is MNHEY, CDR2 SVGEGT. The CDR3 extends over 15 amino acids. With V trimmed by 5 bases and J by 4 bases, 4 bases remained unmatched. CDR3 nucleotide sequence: TGTGCCAGCAGTATACTAGCGGGAGGGCCAGAGACCCAGTACTTC. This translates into CASSILAGGPETQYF.

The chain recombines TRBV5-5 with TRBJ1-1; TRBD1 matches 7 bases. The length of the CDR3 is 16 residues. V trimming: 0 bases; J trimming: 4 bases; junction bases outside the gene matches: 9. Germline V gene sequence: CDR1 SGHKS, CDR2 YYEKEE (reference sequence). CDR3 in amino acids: CASSLGVSGGRTEAFF. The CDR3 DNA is TGTGCCAGCAGCTTGGGGGTTTCAGGGGGACGCACTGAAGCTTTCTTT. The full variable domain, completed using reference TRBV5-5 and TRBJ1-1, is DAGVTQSPTHLIKTRGQQVTLRCSPISGHKSVSWYQQVLGQGPQFIFQYYEKEERGRGNFPDRFSARQFPNYSSELNVNALLLGDSALYLCASSLGVSGGRTEAFFGQGTRLTVV.

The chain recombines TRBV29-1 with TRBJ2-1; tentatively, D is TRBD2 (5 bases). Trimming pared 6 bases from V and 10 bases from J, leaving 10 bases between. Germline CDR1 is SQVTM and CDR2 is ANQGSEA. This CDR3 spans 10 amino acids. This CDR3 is CSVRPGEQFF. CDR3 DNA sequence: TGCAGCGTCCGCCCGGGGGAGCAGTTCTTC.

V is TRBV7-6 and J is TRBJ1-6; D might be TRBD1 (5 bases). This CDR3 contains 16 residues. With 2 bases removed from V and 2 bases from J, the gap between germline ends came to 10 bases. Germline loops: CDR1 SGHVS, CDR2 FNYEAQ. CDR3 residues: CASSLYGTAYNSPLHF. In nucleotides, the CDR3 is TGTGCCAGCAGCTTATATGGGACGGCCTATAATTCACCCCTCCACTTT.

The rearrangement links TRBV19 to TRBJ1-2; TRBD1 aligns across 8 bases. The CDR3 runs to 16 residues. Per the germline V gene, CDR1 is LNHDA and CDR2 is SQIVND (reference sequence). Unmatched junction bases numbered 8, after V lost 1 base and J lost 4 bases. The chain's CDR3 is CASSIASGQGTYGYTF. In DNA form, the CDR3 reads TGTGCCAGTAGTATAGCATCCGGACAGGGTACCTATGGCTACACCTTC.

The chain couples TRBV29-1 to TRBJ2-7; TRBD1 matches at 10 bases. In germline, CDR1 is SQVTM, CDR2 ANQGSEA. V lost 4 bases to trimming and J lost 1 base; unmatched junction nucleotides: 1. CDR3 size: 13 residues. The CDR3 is CSVGQGASYEQYF. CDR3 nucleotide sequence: TGCAGCGTTGGACAGGGGGCGTCCTACGAGCAGTACTTC.

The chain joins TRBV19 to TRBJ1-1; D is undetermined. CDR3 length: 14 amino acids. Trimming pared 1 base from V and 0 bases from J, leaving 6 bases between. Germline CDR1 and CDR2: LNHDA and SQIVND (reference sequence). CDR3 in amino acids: CASSIGSLNTEAFF. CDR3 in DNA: TGTGCCAGTAGTATAGGATCCTTGAACACTGAAGCTTTCTTT.

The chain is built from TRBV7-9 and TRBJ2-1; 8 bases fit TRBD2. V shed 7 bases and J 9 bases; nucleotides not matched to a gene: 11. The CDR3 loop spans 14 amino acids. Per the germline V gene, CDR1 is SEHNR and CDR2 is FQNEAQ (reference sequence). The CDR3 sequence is CASTAGGDLSEQFF. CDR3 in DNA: TGTGCCAGCACCGCGGGGGGAGACCTGAGTGAGCAGTTCTTC.

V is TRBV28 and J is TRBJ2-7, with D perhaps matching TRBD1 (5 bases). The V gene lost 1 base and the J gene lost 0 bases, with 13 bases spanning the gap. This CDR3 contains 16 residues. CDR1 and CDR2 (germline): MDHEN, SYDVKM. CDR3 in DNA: TGTGCCAGCAGTTTATTAATAGGGGTGGCCTCCTACGAGCAGTACTTC. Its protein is CASSLLIGVASYEQYF.

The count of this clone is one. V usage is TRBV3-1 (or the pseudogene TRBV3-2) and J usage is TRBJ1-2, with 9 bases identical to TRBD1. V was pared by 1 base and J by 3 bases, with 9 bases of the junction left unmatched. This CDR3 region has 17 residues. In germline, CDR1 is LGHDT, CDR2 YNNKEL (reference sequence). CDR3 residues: CASSQGTGGRRDYGYTF. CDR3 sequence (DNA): TGTGCCAGCAGCCAAGGTACAGGGGGCAGAAGAGACTATGGCTACACCTTC.